This T cell receptor (beta chain) appears in the sequencing data of a study of blood T cell repertoires in COVID-19. Study-wide background: There were acute and convalescent COVID-19 samples, and they came from the United States, Italy and Spain. Sources were T cells, B-cell-depleted T cells, or PBMCs; the material itself was cDNA or gDNA.

Original processing notes: For nucleated cells, counts were estimated from reference gene primer amplification. TCRdb keeps only in-frame clones here, not all; method: immunoSEQ multiplex PCR. For V, J and clone size, that table is used; D and trimming come from the DNA. The repertoire holds about 110,000 clones, with roughly 82% as singletons. Germline CDR1 KGHSH, CDR2 LQKENI. This CDR3 has 13 residues. The junction had 7 bases not matched to a gene; V was cut back by 3 bases and J by 11 bases. The chain is built from TRBV18 and TRBJ2-1, with 7 bases that match TRBD2. Sequencing input: peripheral blood. The receptor was derived from a middle-aged woman with acute or convalescent COVID-19. Here the CDR3 reads CASSPGLVEQQFF. CDR3 DNA: TGTGCCAGCTCACCCGGACTAGTGGAACAGCAGTTCTTC.